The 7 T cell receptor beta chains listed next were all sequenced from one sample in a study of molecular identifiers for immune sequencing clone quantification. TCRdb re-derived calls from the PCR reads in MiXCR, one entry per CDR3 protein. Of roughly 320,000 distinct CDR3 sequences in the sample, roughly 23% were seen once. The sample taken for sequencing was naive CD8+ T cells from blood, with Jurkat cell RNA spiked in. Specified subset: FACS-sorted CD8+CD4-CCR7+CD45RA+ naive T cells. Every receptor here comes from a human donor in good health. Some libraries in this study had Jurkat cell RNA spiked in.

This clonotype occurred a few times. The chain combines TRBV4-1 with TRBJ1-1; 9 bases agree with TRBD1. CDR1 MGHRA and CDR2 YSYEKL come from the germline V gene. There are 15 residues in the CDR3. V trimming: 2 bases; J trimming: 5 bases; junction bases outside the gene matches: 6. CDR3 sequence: CASSQNGQGNTEAFF. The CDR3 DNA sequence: TGCGCCAGCAGCCAAAACGGACAGGGGAATACTGAAGCTTTCTTT.

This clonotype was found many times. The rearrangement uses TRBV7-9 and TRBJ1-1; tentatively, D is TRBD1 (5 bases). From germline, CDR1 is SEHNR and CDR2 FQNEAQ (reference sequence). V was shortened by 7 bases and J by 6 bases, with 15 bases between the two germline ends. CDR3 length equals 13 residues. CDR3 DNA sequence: TGTGCCAGCATAGGAAGGGGTAATTCTGAAGCTTTCTTT. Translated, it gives CASIGRGNSEAFF.

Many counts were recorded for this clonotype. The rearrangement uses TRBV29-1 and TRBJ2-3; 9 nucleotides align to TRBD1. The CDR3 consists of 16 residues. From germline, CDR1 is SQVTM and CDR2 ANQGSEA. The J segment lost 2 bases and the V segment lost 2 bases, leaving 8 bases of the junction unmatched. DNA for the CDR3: TGCAGCGTTGAAACGCGCGGGACAGGGTACACAGATACGCAGTATTTT. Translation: CSVETRGTGYTDTQYF.

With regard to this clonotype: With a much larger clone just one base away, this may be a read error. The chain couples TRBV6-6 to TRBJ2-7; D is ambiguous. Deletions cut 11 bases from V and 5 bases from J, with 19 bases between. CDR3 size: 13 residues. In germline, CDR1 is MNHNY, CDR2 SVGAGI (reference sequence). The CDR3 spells CAGTVMGFHEQYF. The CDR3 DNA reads TGTGCCGGCACTGTAATGGGGTTCCACGAGCAGTACTTC.

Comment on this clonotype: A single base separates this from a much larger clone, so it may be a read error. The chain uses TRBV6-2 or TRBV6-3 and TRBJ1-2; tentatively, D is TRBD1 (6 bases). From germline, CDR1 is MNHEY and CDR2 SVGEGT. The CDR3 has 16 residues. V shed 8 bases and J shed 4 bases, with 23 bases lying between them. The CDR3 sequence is CASRAGARLLLYGYTF. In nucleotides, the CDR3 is TGTGCCAGCCGGGCAGGGGCCAGACTCCTCCTCTATGGCTACACCTTC.

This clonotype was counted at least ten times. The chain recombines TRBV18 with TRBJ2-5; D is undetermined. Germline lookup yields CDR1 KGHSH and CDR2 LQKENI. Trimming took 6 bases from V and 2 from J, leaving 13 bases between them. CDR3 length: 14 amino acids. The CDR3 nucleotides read TGTGCCAGCTCCACCGCACCGACACAAGAGACCCAGTACTTC. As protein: CASSTAPTQETQYF.

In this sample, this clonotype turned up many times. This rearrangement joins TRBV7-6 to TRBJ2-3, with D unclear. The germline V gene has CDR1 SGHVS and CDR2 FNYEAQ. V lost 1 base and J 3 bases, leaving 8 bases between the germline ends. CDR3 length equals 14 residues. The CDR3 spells CASSLEGQTDTQYF. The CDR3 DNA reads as TGTGCCAGCAGCTTAGAAGGGCAGACAGATACGCAGTATTTT.